The entry that follows covers one T cell receptor beta chain sequence. The antigen remains unidentified. These data come from a study of glioma-infiltrating T cells. Study-level points and caveats: CDR3 overlap between tissue and blood was very small. Shared blood CDR3 signature motifs marked patients with low tissue-blood divergence.

Using RNA template, CDR3s of TCR alpha and beta were amplified with iRepertoire arm-PCR. TCRdb re-called the multiplex PCR reads through MiXCR, storing one row per CDR3 protein. The repertoire holds around 350,000 distinct CDR3 sequences, with less than 50% as singletons. The TCR was taken from a human donor with low-grade glioma or glioblastoma, undergoing nonglioma brain surgery, or in good health (not recorded which). Sequencing used glioma tissue, nonneoplastic brain tissue, or PBMCs (not recorded which).

The CDR3, as DNA: TGCAGCGTTGGGCAGCCCTCCTACGAGCAGTACTTC. Its translation: CSVGQPSYEQYF. The chain recombines TRBV29-1 with TRBJ2-7; D gene uncertain. The V end lost 4 bases, the J end lost 0 bases, and 7 bases lay between the germline ends. Germline lookup yields CDR1 SQVTM and CDR2 ANQGSEA. The CDR3 sequence is 12 residues long.